These 12 T cell receptor beta chains were sequenced from one sample in a study of T cell repertoires in cytomegalovirus infection. Antigens for these TCRs are unknown. TCRdb re-derived calls from the reads in MiXCR, one entry per CDR3 protein. The sample consists of a few hundred thousand distinct CDR3 sequences, 40% of them appearing once. The starting material was cultured PBMCs, obtained from culture after CMV antigen stimulation. The receptors stem from a human donor in good health (CMV status not recorded). Some clones in this sample may be carry-over from other donors' samples.

This chain uses TRBV12-3 or TRBV12-4 with TRBJ2-7; D call uncertain. V shed 5 bases and J shed 0 bases, with 8 bases lying between them. The CDR3 is 13 residues long. Here the CDR3 DNA reads TGTGCCAGCAGTCCCAAGAGCTCCTACGAGCAGTACTTC. Encoded protein: CASSPKSSYEQYF.

The J gene is TRBJ2-7, the V gene TRBV25-1; 10 bases fit TRBD1. The CDR3 covers 15 residues. Germline CDR1 MGHDK, CDR2 SYGVNS. V shed 7 bases, J shed 7 bases, and the junction held 13 bases outside the gene matches. This chain's CDR3 is CASNQRGQGLGEQYF. DNA for the CDR3: TGTGCCAGCAACCAAAGGGGACAGGGGTTGGGGGAGCAGTACTTC.

Note on this clonotype: An end of the junction does not agree with germline; a read error may underlie this. J is TRBJ2-3 and V is TRBV7-6, with 8 bases aligning to TRBD1. The CDR3 is made up of 13 amino acids. The germline V gene has CDR1 SGHVS and CDR2 FNYEAQ. The CDR3 is CAITDREVDTQYF. The DNA of the CDR3 is TGTGCCATTACGGACAGGGAGGTAGATACGCAGTACTTT.

In this sample, this clonotype turned up a few times. The rearrangement links TRBV12-3 or TRBV12-4 to TRBJ2-2; TRBD1 matches at 7 bases. This CDR3 comprises 14 residues. V dropped 6 bases and J dropped 4; count of bases not matched to a gene: 5. For the CDR3, the DNA is TGTGCCAGCAGAGGGGACAGACCCACCGGGGAGCTGTTTTTT. Residues: CASRGDRPTGELFF.

This clonotype was detected many times. V gene TRBV7-2 combines with J gene TRBJ2-3; D uncertain. This CDR3 is 13 amino acids long. CDR1 SGHTA and CDR2 FQGNSA come from the germline V gene. Trimming stripped 6 bases from V and 9 bases from J, with 16 bases between. The CDR3 region is CASRADRGETQYF. In DNA, the CDR3 is TGTGCCAGCAGGGCCGATCGAGGCGAGACGCAGTATTTT.

The V call is TRBV7-2, the J call TRBJ2-3; tentatively, D is TRBD1 (5 bases). The germline V gene has CDR1 SGHTA and CDR2 FQGNSA. The CDR3 is 13 amino acids. Trimming took 1 base from V and 11 from J, leaving 13 bases between them. Here the CDR3 DNA reads TGTGCCAGCAGCTTAGTATCGCGAGGACAGCAGTATTTT. Translation: CASSLVSRGQQYF.

V gene TRBV27 combines with J gene TRBJ2-7; 7 bases are shared with TRBD1. The CDR3 loop spans 15 amino acids. J lost 3 bases, V lost 5 bases, and 10 bases had no gene match. Germline CDR1 reads MNHEY; CDR2 reads SMNVEV (reference sequence). The CDR3 nucleotides read TGTGCCAGCAGTCCCACCGGGACAGCAGACTACGAGCAGTACTTC. Residues: CASSPTGTADYEQYF.

This clonotype has more than one count but fewer than ten. The chain recombines TRBV7-2 with TRBJ1-3, with D unclear. The CDR3 contains 14 residues. Germline V gives CDR1 SGHTA, CDR2 FQGNSA. Between the trimmed V and J ends, which lost 4 bases and 0 bases, there was a span of 7 bases. The DNA for the CDR3 is TGTGCCAGCAGCTGGAGTGGCTCTGGAAACACCATATATTTT. This sequence encodes CASSWSGSGNTIYF. Full variable domain (outside the CDR3, taken from reference TRBV7-2 and TRBJ1-3): GAGVSQSPSNKVTEKGKDVELRCDPISGHTALYWYRQSLGQGLEFLIYFQGNSAPDKSGLPSDRFSAERTGGSVSTLTIQRTQQEDSAVYLCASSWSGSGNTIYFGEGSWLTVV.

This clonotype was found a few times. The genes are TRBV7-2 and TRBJ2-7, with 11 bases fitting TRBD2. With 5 bases clipped from V and 0 bases from J, the junction kept 6 bases outside the gene matches. In germline, CDR1 is SGHTA, CDR2 FQGNSA. The CDR3 consists of 16 residues. The CDR3 protein is CASSPTSGVPSYEQYF. CDR3 bases: TGTGCCAGCAGCCCGACTAGCGGGGTACCCTCCTACGAGCAGTACTTC.

This sequence joins TRBV12-3 or TRBV12-4 and TRBJ1-1; D ambiguous. Trimming removed 7 bases at V and 1 base at J, with 10 bases between. The CDR3 loop spans 13 amino acids. CDR3 sequence (DNA): TGTGCCAGCACCGAACTCGCGAACACTGAAGCTTTCTTT. This gives the protein CASTELANTEAFF.

The chain employs TRBV11-3 and TRBJ2-2, with D tentatively TRBD1 (7 bases). The CDR3 length is 14 residues. Trimming removed 8 bases from V and 7 bases from J, with 17 bases in between. Germline assignment: CDR1 SGHNT and CDR2 YENEEA. The chain's CDR3 is CASGGGEIGGELFF. CDR3 nucleotides: TGTGCCAGCGGAGGGGGCGAAATAGGCGGGGAGCTGTTTTTT.

In this sample, this clonotype turned up a few times. The CDR3 is CASSLQGLHNEQFF. The CDR3 DNA sequence: TGTGCCAGCAGCTTACAAGGTCTCCACAATGAGCAGTTCTTC. The V call is TRBV13, the J call TRBJ2-1, with D hard to call. Germline CDR1 PRHDT, CDR2 FYEKMQ (reference sequence). Trimming pared 2 bases from V and 5 bases from J, leaving 10 bases between. The length of the CDR3 is 14 residues. Together with reference TRBV13 and TRBJ2-1, the CDR3 gives the full variable domain: AAGVIQSPRHLIKEKRETATLKCYPIPRHDTVYWYQQGPGQDPQFLISFYEKMQSDKGSIPDRFSAQQFSDYHSELNMSSLELGDSALYFCASSLQGLHNEQFFGPGTRLTVL.